Sequencing of this T cell receptor (beta chain) was carried out in a study of T cell responses to AZD1222 COVID-19 vaccine. Some clones are missing from TCRdb's copy, which holds only in-frame ones; the method was immunoSEQ multiplex PCR. The data show approximately 67,000 clones, about four fifths seen once. General study findings and limits: Spike-specific TCR depth and breadth grew after two AZD1222 doses.

As to this clone: Its antigen remains unidentified.

The CDR3 totals 16 residues. The trim removed 4 bases at V and 2 bases at J, leaving 5 bases unmatched. CDR1 WNHNN and CDR2 SYGVQD come from the germline V gene (reference sequence). The V gene is TRBV10-1, the J gene TRBJ2-3; 11 bases map to TRBD2. The sequence was collected from an adult who received the AZD1222 COVID-19 vaccine. Sequences were derived from peripheral blood, sampled 28 days after the second AZD1222 dose. CDR3: CASSGLAGTLTDTQYF. The CDR3 bases are TGCGCCAGCAGTGGACTAGCGGGGACACTCACAGATACGCAGTATTTT.